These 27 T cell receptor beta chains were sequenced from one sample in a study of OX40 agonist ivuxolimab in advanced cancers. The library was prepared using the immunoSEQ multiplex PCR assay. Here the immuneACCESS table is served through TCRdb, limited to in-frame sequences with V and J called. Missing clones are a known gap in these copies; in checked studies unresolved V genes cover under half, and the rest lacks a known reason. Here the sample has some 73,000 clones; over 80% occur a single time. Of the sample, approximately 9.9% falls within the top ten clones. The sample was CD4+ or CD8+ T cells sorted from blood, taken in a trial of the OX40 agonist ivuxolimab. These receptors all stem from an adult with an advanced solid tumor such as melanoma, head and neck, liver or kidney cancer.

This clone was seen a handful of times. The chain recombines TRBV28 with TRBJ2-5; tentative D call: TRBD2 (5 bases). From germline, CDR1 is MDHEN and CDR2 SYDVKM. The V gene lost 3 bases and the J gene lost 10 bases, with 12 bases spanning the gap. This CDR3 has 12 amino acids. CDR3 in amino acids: CASSLRQRIQYF. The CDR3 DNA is TGTGCCAGCAGTTTGAGGCAGCGGATCCAGTACTTC. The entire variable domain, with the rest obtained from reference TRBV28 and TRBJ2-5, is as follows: DVKVTQSSRYLVKRTGEKVFLECVQDMDHENMFWYRQDPGLGLRLIYFSYDVKMKEKGDIPEGYSVSREKKERFSLILESASTNQTSMYLCASSLRQRIQYFGPGTRLLVL.

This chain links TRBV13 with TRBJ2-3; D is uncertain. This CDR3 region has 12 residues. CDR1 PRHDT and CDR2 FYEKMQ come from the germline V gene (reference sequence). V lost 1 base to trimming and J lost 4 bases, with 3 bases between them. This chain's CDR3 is CASSLESDTQYF. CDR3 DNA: TGTGCCAGCAGCTTAGAATCAGATACGCAGTATTTT.

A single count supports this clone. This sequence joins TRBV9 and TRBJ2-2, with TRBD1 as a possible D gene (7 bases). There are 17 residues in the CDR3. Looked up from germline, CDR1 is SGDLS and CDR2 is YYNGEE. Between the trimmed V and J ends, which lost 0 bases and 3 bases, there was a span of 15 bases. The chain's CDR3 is CASSVGAGQSYTGELFF. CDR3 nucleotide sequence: TGTGCCAGCAGCGTAGGTGCGGGACAGAGTTACACCGGGGAGCTGTTTTTT.

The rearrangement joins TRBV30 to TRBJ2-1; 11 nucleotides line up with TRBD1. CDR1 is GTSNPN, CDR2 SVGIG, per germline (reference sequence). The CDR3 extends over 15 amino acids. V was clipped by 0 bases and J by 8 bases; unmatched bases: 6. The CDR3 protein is CAWSVMGQGGDEQFF. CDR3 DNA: TGTGCCTGGAGTGTAATGGGACAGGGGGGAGATGAGCAGTTCTTC.

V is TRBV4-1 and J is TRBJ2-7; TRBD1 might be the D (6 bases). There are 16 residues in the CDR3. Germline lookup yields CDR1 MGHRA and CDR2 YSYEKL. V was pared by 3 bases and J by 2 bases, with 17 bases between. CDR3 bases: TGCGCCAGCAGCCATGGGGACACCGCTAACCCCTACGAGCAGTACTTC. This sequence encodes CASSHGDTANPYEQYF.

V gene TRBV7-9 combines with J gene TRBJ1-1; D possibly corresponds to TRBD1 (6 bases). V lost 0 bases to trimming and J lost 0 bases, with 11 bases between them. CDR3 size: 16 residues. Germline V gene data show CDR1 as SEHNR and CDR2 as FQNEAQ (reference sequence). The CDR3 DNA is TGTGCCAGCAGCTTAGCGCATTCAGGGGTGAACACTGAAGCTTTCTTT. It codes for CASSLAHSGVNTEAFF. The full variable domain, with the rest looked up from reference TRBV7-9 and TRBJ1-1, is DTGVSQNPRHKITKRGQNVTFRCDPISEHNRLYWYRQTLGQGPEFLTYFQNEAQLEKSRLLSDRFSAERPKGSFSTLEIQRTEQGDSAMYLCASSLAHSGVNTEAFFGQGTRLTVV.

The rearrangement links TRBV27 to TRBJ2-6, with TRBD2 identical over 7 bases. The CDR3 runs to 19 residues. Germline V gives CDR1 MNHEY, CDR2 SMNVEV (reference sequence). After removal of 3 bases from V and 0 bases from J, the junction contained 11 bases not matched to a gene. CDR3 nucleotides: TGTGCCAGCAGTTTTCAGGGTCTAGCGGCCTTCTCTGGGGCCAACGTCCTGACTTTC. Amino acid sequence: CASSFQGLAAFSGANVLTF.

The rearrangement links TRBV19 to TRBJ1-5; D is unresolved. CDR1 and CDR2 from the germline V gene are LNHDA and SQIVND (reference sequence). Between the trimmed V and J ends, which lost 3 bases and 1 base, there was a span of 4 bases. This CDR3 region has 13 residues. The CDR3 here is CASSISSNQPQHF. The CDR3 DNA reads TGTGCCAGTAGTATTTCCAGCAATCAGCCCCAGCATTTT.

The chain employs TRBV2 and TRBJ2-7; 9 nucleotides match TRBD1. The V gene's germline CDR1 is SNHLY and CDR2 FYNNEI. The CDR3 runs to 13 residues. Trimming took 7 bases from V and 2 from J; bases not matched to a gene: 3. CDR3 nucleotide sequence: TGTGCCAGCACAGGGACAGGGACCTACGAGCAGTACTTC. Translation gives CASTGTGTYEQYF.

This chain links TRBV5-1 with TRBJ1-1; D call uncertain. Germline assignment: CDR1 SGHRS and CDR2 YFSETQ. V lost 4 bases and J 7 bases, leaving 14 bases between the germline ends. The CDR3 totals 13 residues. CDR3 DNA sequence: TGCGCCAGCAGCCCGCCGGACGGACTTGAAGCTTTCTTT. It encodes CASSPPDGLEAFF.

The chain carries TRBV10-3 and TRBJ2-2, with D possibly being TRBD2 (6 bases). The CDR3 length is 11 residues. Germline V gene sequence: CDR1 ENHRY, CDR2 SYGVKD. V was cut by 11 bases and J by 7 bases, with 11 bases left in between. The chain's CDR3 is CAAQGGGELFF. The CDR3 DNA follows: TGTGCCGCCCAGGGAGGCGGGGAGCTGTTTTTT.

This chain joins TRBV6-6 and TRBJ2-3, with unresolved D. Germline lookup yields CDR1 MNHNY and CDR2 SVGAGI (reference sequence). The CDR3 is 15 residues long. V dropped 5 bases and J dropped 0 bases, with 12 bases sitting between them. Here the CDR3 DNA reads TGTGCCAGCAGTGACGGAACCCCTAGCACAGATACGCAGTATTTT. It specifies CASSDGTPSTDTQYF.

DNA of the CDR3: TGTGCCAGCTCACCCTCGCTGCTGGCTAGCAATCAGCCCCAGCATTTT. It yields the protein CASSPSLLASNQPQHF. V usage is TRBV18 and J usage is TRBJ1-5; D unclear. V lost 3 bases to trimming and J lost 0 bases, with 12 bases between them. The V gene's germline CDR1 is KGHSH and CDR2 LQKENI. The CDR3 is 16 amino acids.

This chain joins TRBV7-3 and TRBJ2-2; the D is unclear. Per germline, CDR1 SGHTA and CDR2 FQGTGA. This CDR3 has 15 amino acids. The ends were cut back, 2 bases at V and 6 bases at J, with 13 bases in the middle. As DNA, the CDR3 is TGTGCCAGCAGCTTACTACCAAACGACCCCGGGGAGCTGTTTTTT. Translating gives CASSLLPNDPGELFF.

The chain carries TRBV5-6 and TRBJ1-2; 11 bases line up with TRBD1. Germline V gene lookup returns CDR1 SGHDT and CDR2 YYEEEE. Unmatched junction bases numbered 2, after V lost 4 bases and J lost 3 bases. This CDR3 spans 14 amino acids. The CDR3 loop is CASSGQGAYYGYTF. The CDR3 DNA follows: TGTGCCAGCAGCGGACAGGGGGCGTACTATGGCTACACCTTC.

In DNA form, the CDR3 reads TGCGCCAGCAGCTTGAGGGTCTCCTACGAGCAGTACTTC. Protein: CASSLRVSYEQYF. This chain connects TRBV5-1 to TRBJ2-7; D not resolved. CDR1 SGHRS and CDR2 YFSETQ come from the germline V gene. The CDR3 is 13 residues long. Trimming stripped 1 base from V and 0 bases from J, with 5 bases between.

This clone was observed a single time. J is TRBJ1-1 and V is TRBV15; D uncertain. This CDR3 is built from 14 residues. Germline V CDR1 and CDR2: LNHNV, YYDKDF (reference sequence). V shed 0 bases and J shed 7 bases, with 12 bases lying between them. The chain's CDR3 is CATSRDVGGVEAFF. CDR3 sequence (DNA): TGTGCCACCAGCAGAGATGTCGGTGGTGTTGAAGCTTTCTTT. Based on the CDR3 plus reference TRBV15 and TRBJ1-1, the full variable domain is DAMVIQNPRYQVTQFGKPVTLSCSQTLNHNVMYWYQQKSSQAPKLLFHYYDKDFNNEADTPDNFQSRRPNTSFCFLDIRSPGLGDTAMYLCATSRDVGGVEAFFGQGTRLTVV.

DNA for the CDR3: TGTGCCAGCAGTGCCCTTACAGTAACAAACACTGAAGCTTTCTTT. As protein: CASSALTVTNTEAFF. The V call is TRBV2, the J call TRBJ1-1, with D uncertain. The CDR3 contains 15 residues. Germline CDR1 and CDR2: SNHLY and FYNNEI. V was pared by 4 bases and J by 2 bases, with 14 bases between.

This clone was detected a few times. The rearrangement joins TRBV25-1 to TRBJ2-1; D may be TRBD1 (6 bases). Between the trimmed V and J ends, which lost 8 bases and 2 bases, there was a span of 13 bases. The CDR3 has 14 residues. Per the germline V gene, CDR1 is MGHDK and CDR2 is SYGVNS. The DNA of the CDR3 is TGTGCCAGCGTGGGGCAGGGGCCCTACAATGAGCAGTTCTTC. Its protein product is CASVGQGPYNEQFF.

CDR3 sequence reads: CSALGLGGELFF. CDR3 nucleotides: TGCAGCGCCTTAGGCCTTGGTGGGGAGCTGTTTTTT. The chain combines TRBV29-1 with TRBJ2-2, with D unresolved. This CDR3 region has 12 residues. V lost 7 bases to trimming and J lost 8 bases, with 14 bases between them. Germline V lookup: CDR1 SQVTM, CDR2 ANQGSEA.

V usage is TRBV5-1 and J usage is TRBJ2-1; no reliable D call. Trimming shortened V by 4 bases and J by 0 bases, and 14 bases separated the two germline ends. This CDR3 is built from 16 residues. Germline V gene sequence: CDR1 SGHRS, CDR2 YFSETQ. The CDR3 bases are TGCGCCAGCAGCAACCAACGACCGAACTCCTACAATGAGCAGTTCTTC. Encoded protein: CASSNQRPNSYNEQFF.

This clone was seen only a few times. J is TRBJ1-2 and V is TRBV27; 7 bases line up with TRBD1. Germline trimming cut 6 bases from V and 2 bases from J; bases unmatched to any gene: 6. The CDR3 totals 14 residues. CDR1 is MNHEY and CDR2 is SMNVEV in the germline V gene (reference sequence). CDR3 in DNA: TGTGCCAGCAGACCGGGACAGAAAAACTATGGCTACACCTTC. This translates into CASRPGQKNYGYTF.

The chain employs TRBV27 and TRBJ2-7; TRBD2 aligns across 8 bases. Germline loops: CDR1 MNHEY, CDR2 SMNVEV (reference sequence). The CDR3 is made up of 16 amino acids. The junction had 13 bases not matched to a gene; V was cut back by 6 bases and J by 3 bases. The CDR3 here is CASSPGRGGTLYEQYF. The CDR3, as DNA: TGTGCCAGCAGCCCCGGGAGGGGCGGGACCCTCTACGAGCAGTACTTC.

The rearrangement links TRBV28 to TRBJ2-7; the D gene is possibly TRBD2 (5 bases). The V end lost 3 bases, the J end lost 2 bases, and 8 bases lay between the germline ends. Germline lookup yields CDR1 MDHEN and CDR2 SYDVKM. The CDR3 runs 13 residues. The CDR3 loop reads CASSFSGAYEQYF. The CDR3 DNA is TGTGCCAGCAGTTTCTCCGGGGCCTACGAGCAGTACTTC.

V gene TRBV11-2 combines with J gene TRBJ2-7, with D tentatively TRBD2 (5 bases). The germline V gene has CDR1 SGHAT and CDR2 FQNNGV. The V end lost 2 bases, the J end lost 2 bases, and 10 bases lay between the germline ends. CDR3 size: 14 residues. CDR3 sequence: CASSLTGRPYEQYF. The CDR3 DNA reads TGTGCCAGCAGCTTAACGGGGAGACCCTACGAGCAGTACTTC.

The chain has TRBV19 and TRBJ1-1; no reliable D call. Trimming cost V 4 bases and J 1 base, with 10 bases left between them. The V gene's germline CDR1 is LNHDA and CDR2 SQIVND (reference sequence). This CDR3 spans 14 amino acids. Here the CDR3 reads CASSTPDENTEAFF. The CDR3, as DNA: TGTGCCAGTAGTACCCCCGATGAGAACACTGAAGCTTTCTTT.

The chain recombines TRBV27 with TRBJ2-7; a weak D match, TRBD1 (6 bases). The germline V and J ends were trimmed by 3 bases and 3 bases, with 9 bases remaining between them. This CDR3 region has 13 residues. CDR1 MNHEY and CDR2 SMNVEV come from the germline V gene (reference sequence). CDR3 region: CASSFYRDYEQYF. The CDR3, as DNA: TGTGCCAGCAGTTTCTACAGGGACTACGAGCAGTACTTC.